One sample yielded the 18 T cell receptor beta chains listed below, sequenced in a study of shared clonotypes between healthy human individuals. TCRdb keeps only in-frame clones here, not all; method: immunoSEQ multiplex PCR. The data hold around 500,000 clones, with 79% observed a single time. Input material: PBMCs. The receptor source for this set is a woman in her 40s in good health. Some clones in this sample may be carry-over from other donors' samples.

The V gene is TRBV2, the J gene TRBJ2-1, with D possibly matching TRBD2 (6 bases). Germline V gives CDR1 SNHLY, CDR2 FYNNEI. The CDR3 is 13 amino acids. V lost 9 bases and J lost 1, with 10 bases in between. The CDR3 coding sequence is TGTGCCAGGGGAGGCAATTCCTACAATGAGCAGTTCTTC. Translated: CARGGNSYNEQFF.

The chain couples TRBV19 to TRBJ2-3; no clear D gene. Trimming took 3 bases from V and 6 from J, leaving 10 bases between them. This CDR3 spans 13 amino acids. From germline, CDR1 is LNHDA and CDR2 SQIVND (reference sequence). As DNA, the CDR3 is TGTGCCAGTAGTATCGGGTTACGGGATACGCAGTATTTT. Its protein is CASSIGLRDTQYF.

The chain has TRBV7-2 and TRBJ1-1; D may be TRBD1 (6 bases). The V end lost 0 bases, the J end lost 1 base, and 15 bases lay between the germline ends. The CDR3 contains 17 residues. CDR1 is SGHTA, CDR2 FQGNSA, per germline. In DNA form, the CDR3 reads TGTGCCAGCAGCTTAGCGCTGGGAGGGGGGGGGAACACTGAAGCTTTCTTT. The encoded protein is CASSLALGGGGNTEAFF.

The V and J genes are TRBV10-3 and TRBJ1-1; no clear D gene. Germline CDR1 and CDR2: ENHRY and SYGVKD. The length of the CDR3 is 14 residues. Trimming left V 0 bases short and J 1 base short, with 6 bases between. Written as DNA, the CDR3 is TGTGCCATCAGTGAGTCGAGCAAGAACACTGAAGCTTTCTTT. This encodes CAISESSKNTEAFF.

CDR3 DNA: TGTGCCAGCAGTGTACAGGAGTGGGGTGAAAAACTGTTTTTT. It translates to CASSVQEWGEKLFF. The chain uses TRBV28 and TRBJ1-4, with TRBD1 as a possible D gene (5 bases). The CDR3 runs to 14 residues. V was pared by 5 bases and J by 7 bases, with 14 bases between. CDR1 is MDHEN, CDR2 SYDVKM, per germline.

The rearrangement uses TRBV28 and TRBJ1-1, with 10 bases aligning to TRBD1. CDR1 is MDHEN, CDR2 SYDVKM, per germline. V shed 5 bases, J shed 8 bases, and the junction held 11 bases outside the gene matches. The CDR3 contains 15 residues. The CDR3 sequence: CASSHGSDRGPEAFF. CDR3 nucleotide sequence: TGTGCCAGCAGTCATGGCTCCGACAGGGGGCCAGAAGCTTTCTTT.

The chain links TRBV15 to TRBJ2-7, with D tentatively TRBD2 (5 bases). The CDR3 consists of 14 residues. Germline CDR1 and CDR2: LNHNV and YYDKDF (reference sequence). V was clipped by 0 bases and J by 7 bases, with 13 bases between them. The CDR3 nucleotides are TGTGCCACCAGCAGAGATCTGGGAGCACGGGAGCAGTACTTC. This gives the protein CATSRDLGAREQYF.

This clone was observed a handful of times. V gene TRBV7-2 combines with J gene TRBJ2-3, with TRBD2 matching 15 bases. CDR1 is SGHTA, CDR2 FQGNSA, per germline. The CDR3 has 16 residues. V lost 5 bases and J lost 6; bases outside the gene matches: 6. This CDR3 reads CASSPGTSGRMDTQYF. CDR3 DNA sequence: TGTGCCAGCAGCCCCGGGACTAGCGGGAGGATGGATACGCAGTATTTT.

This chain joins TRBV18 and TRBJ1-2; tentatively, D is TRBD1 (5 bases). Trimming removed 3 bases at V and 1 base at J, with 9 bases between. Germline V gives CDR1 KGHSH, CDR2 LQKENI. CDR3 length equals 14 residues. Here the CDR3 DNA reads TGTGCCAGCTCACCCGCACAGGTTAACTATGGCTACACCTTC. Amino acids: CASSPAQVNYGYTF. Complete variable domain (other parts from reference TRBV18 and TRBJ1-2): NAGVMQNPRHLVRRRGQEARLRCSPMKGHSHVYWYRQLPEEGLKFMVYLQKENIIDESGMPKERFSAEFPKEGPSILRIQQVVRGDSAAYFCASSPAQVNYGYTFGSGTRLTVV.

This chain joins TRBV7-9 and TRBJ2-3, with 12 bases fitting TRBD2. With 0 bases clipped from V and 3 bases from J, the junction kept 1 base outside the gene matches. Germline CDR1 and CDR2: SEHNR and FQNEAQ (reference sequence). This CDR3 contains 16 residues. The CDR3 here is CASSLATSGRTDTQYF. The CDR3 DNA is TGTGCCAGCAGCTTAGCGACTAGCGGGAGAACAGATACGCAGTATTTT.

The J gene is TRBJ2-3, the V gene TRBV11-2; a weak D match, TRBD2 (5 bases). V was cut by 0 bases and J by 6 bases, with 10 bases left in between. Germline CDR1 reads SGHAT; CDR2 reads FQNNGV. The CDR3 extends over 14 amino acids. CDR3 sequence: CASSLDLGGDTQYF. The CDR3 region has the DNA TGTGCCAGCAGCTTAGATCTCGGCGGGGATACGCAGTATTTT.

This chain links TRBV5-1 with TRBJ2-3; 7 nucleotides align to TRBD1. Germline V gene lookup returns CDR1 SGHRS and CDR2 YFSETQ. CDR3 length equals 16 residues. Losses at the gene ends were 2 bases for V and 0 bases for J; bases not matched to a gene: 6. CDR3 sequence (DNA): TGCGCCAGCAGCTTTCAGGGGGTAACTAGCACAGATACGCAGTATTTT. Translating gives CASSFQGVTSTDTQYF.

CDR3 loop: CASSLGTGSSGGANVLTF. The CDR3, as DNA: TGCGCCAGCAGCCTAGGGACAGGGAGTTCCGGTGGGGCCAACGTCCTGACTTTC. The chain recombines TRBV5-1 with TRBJ2-6; 9 nucleotides match TRBD1. CDR3 length: 18 amino acids. The germline CDR1 and CDR2 sequences are SGHRS and YFSETQ. The ends lost 4 bases at V and 3 bases at J; junction bases unmatched: 11.

The J gene is TRBJ2-7, the V gene TRBV4-2; 9 nucleotides line up with TRBD2. With 4 bases clipped from V and 3 bases from J, the junction kept 7 bases outside the gene matches. CDR1 is LGHNA, CDR2 YNFKEQ, per germline. This CDR3 contains 15 residues. The CDR3 region is CASSLGGSGGYEQYF. CDR3 coding DNA: TGTGCCAGCAGCCTGGGTGGTAGCGGGGGCTACGAGCAGTACTTC.

This clone was counted between two and nine times. The gene calls are TRBV7-2 and TRBJ2-3; possible D gene TRBD1, 5 bases. V lost 3 bases and J 3 bases, leaving 13 bases between the germline ends. This CDR3 has 15 amino acids. Looked up from germline, CDR1 is SGHTA and CDR2 is FQGNSA. This chain's CDR3 is CASSLTGRDTDTQYF. The CDR3 DNA is TGTGCCAGCAGCTTGACTGGCAGGGATACAGATACGCAGTATTTT.

The chain combines TRBV27 with TRBJ2-5, with 10 bases aligning to TRBD2. Trimming at V came to 6 bases and at J to 4 bases, leaving 17 bases not matched to a gene. This CDR3 region has 18 residues. Per germline, CDR1 MNHEY and CDR2 SMNVEV (reference sequence). The CDR3 nucleotides read TGTGCCAGCAGCAGATTACGGCTAGCGGGGGTGGCAGGAGAGACCCAGTACTTC. This gives the protein CASSRLRLAGVAGETQYF.

This clone was counted only a few times. The V and J genes are TRBV19 and TRBJ2-5; D uncertain. The length of the CDR3 is 15 residues. In germline, CDR1 is LNHDA, CDR2 SQIVND (reference sequence). Deletions cut 5 bases from V and 3 bases from J, with 16 bases between. CDR3 region: CASSQPRLAEETQYF. Here the CDR3 DNA reads TGTGCCAGTAGTCAACCCCGACTTGCGGAAGAGACCCAGTACTTC.

This clone was counted a single time. V is TRBV5-5 and J is TRBJ2-2; TRBD2 matches 7 bases. CDR1 and CDR2 from the germline V gene are SGHKS and YYEKEE (reference sequence). This CDR3 has 13 residues. V was clipped by 1 base and J by 7 bases; unmatched bases: 1. The CDR3 sequence is CASSLPGGGELFF. CDR3 nucleotides: TGTGCCAGCAGCTTGCCGGGGGGCGGGGAGCTGTTTTTT.